Listed here are 30 T cell receptor beta chains from one sample, sequenced in a study of regulatory T cells in long-lasting Graves disease. Time point meaning: newly diagnosed GD, antithyroid drugs for less than 3 months. Following extraction of RNA from PBMCs, that RNA was used to make the TCR library. TCR beta libraries were built with iRepertoire HTBI primers and Arm-PCR of CDR3 regions. TCRdb re-derived calls from the multiplex PCR reads in MiXCR, one entry per CDR3 protein. The top ten clones hold around 25% of a sample with some 560,000 distinct CDR3 sequences, about 16% of them seen once. The sample was also linked to a second study, of T cells in Graves' hyperthyroidism and ophthalmopathy.

The sample here was peripheral blood mononuclear cells (PBMCs), taken at new diagnosis, from a patient treated with antithyroid drugs. The receptors were sampled from a woman aged 35-65 years with Graves disease.

This clonotype has at least ten counts. The gene calls are TRBV20-1 and TRBJ2-3; D gene unclear. Trimming removed 2 bases from V and 0 bases from J, with 9 bases in between. CDR1 is DFQATT, CDR2 SNEGSKA, per germline (reference sequence). The CDR3 is 14 amino acids. The CDR3 DNA is TGCAGTGCTAGAAATGGTCAGAGCACAGATACGCAGTATTTT. Protein sequence: CSARNGQSTDTQYF.

This clonotype occurred many times. The rearrangement links TRBV27 to TRBJ2-7; D ambiguous. Germline V gene sequence: CDR1 MNHEY, CDR2 SMNVEV (reference sequence). The CDR3 spans 14 residues. Trimming took 0 bases from V and 0 from J, leaving 6 bases between them. CDR3: CASSLSGPSYEQYF. As DNA, the CDR3 is TGTGCCAGCAGTTTATCAGGACCCTCCTACGAGCAGTACTTC.

Many counts were recorded for this clonotype. V and J are TRBV7-2 and TRBJ1-2, with 9 nucleotides matching TRBD1. There are 15 residues in the CDR3. Germline trimming cut 3 bases from V and 7 bases from J; bases unmatched to any gene: 9. Germline V gives CDR1 SGHTA, CDR2 FQGNSA. The CDR3 region has the DNA TGTGCCAGCAGCTTCCAGCCGGGACAGGGAGCTGGCTACACCTTC. This sequence encodes CASSFQPGQGAGYTF.

This clonotype has just a few counts. The chain carries TRBV3-1 and TRBJ2-3; D uncertain. With 9 bases removed from V and 7 bases from J, the gap between germline ends came to 11 bases. CDR3 length equals 11 residues. The V gene's germline CDR1 is LGHDT and CDR2 YNNKEL (reference sequence). The CDR3 coding sequence is TGTGCCAGTGCCCGTGGAAATACGCAGTATTTT. Amino acid sequence: CASARGNTQYF.

This clonotype has at least ten counts. The chain is built from TRBV28 and TRBJ1-2, with TRBD1 as a possible D gene (5 bases). Between the trimmed V and J ends, which lost 6 bases and 4 bases, there was a span of 15 bases. CDR1 MDHEN and CDR2 SYDVKM come from the germline V gene. The CDR3 spans 14 residues. Here the CDR3 DNA reads TGTGCCAGCAGCAATGCGGCAGGGATCTATGGCTACACCTTC. Amino acids: CASSNAAGIYGYTF.

This clonotype was observed many times. This chain links TRBV7-6 with TRBJ2-5; 15 bases align to TRBD2. CDR3 length: 15 residues. Germline CDR1 reads SGHVS; CDR2 reads FNYEAQ. The trim removed 5 bases at V and 5 bases at J, leaving 3 bases unmatched. The CDR3 nucleotides read TGTGCCAGCAGCCGGGGACTAGCGGGGGGTGAGACCCAGTACTTC. Encoded protein: CASSRGLAGGETQYF.

This clonotype has ten or more counts. The rearrangement uses TRBV6-1 and TRBJ2-2; weak D call: TRBD1 (6 bases). The CDR3 runs to 13 residues. CDR1 is MNHNS and CDR2 is SASEGT in the germline V gene. V lost 5 bases to trimming and J lost 5 bases, with 9 bases between them. This chain's CDR3 is CASSQQGTGELFF. The CDR3 coding sequence is TGTGCCAGCAGTCAACAGGGTACCGGGGAGCTGTTTTTT.

This clonotype was picked up a small number of times. The chain carries TRBV11-2 and TRBJ2-2; D ambiguous. Germline CDR1 SGHAT, CDR2 FQNNGV. V was shortened by 2 bases and J by 4 bases, with 8 bases between the two germline ends. This CDR3 is built from 14 residues. The CDR3 bases are TGTGCCAGCAGCTTAACCCAGACCACCGGGGAGCTGTTTTTT. Residues: CASSLTQTTGELFF.

At least ten counts were recorded for this clonotype. This chain links TRBV4-1 with TRBJ2-1, with D possibly being TRBD2 (6 bases). Germline CDR1 MGHRA, CDR2 YSYEKL. Trimming removed 4 bases at V and 7 bases at J, with 8 bases between. CDR3 length: 12 amino acids. The CDR3 sequence: CASSPRENEQFF. The CDR3 DNA reads TGCGCCAGCAGCCCCCGGGAGAATGAGCAGTTCTTC.

This clonotype was observed at least ten times. The rearrangement uses TRBV29-1 and TRBJ1-1; D possibly corresponds to TRBD1 (6 bases). Looked up from germline, CDR1 is SQVTM and CDR2 is ANQGSEA. The length of the CDR3 is 16 residues. V was clipped by 6 bases and J by 1 base, with 21 bases between them. CDR3 nucleotide sequence: TGCAGCGTCTCCCCGACTGCCCTGACAGGGAACACTGAAGCTTTCTTT. Its protein product is CSVSPTALTGNTEAFF.

In nucleotides, the CDR3 is TGTGCCAGCAGCAATAACCCGTACGGGGAGCTGTTTTTT. It is translated as CASSNNPYGELFF. V and J are TRBV7-2 and TRBJ2-2; D is uncertain. Trimming removed 5 bases at V and 7 bases at J, with 11 bases between. CDR1 is SGHTA, CDR2 FQGNSA, per germline. This CDR3 is built from 13 residues.

The V gene is TRBV20-1, the J gene TRBJ2-5; D gene ambiguous. V lost 1 base and J 0 bases, leaving 6 bases between the germline ends. The CDR3 runs 13 residues. Germline loops: CDR1 DFQATT, CDR2 SNEGSKA (reference sequence). Here the CDR3 DNA reads TGCAGTGCTAGAGGGGCCAACCAAGAGACCCAGTACTTC. It specifies CSARGANQETQYF.

This clonotype was observed a few times. V gene TRBV12-3 or TRBV12-4 combines with J gene TRBJ2-2; 7 bases align to TRBD1. V lost 2 bases to trimming and J lost 4 bases; unmatched junction nucleotides: 4. CDR3 length equals 15 residues. The CDR3 nucleotides are TGTGCCAGCAGTTTAAGGGGGCAGTTCACCGGGGAGCTGTTTTTT. Protein: CASSLRGQFTGELFF.

On this clonotype itself: This sequence may be a read error, since a much larger clone differs from it by one base. V and J are TRBV30 and TRBJ2-7; TRBD2 might be the D (6 bases). The CDR3 is 11 residues long. The ends were cut back, 6 bases at V and 5 bases at J, with 11 bases in the middle. Per germline, CDR1 GTSNPN and CDR2 SVGIG (reference sequence). The CDR3 nucleotides are TGTGCCTGCACGAGGAGGGACGAGCAGTACTTC. It is translated as CACTRRDEQYF.

This clonotype was found many times. In nucleotides, the CDR3 is TGTGCCAGCAGTTGGGGACAGGGAAATAATGAAAAACTGTTTTTT. Amino acids: CASSWGQGNNEKLFF. The chain couples TRBV12-3 or TRBV12-4 to TRBJ1-4; 9 bases match TRBD1. There are 15 residues in the CDR3. Trimming removed 4 bases from V and 4 bases from J; junction bases left unmatched: 4.

This clonotype was seen at least ten times. The J gene is TRBJ1-4, the V gene TRBV30; D is possibly TRBD1 (6 bases). The CDR3 sequence is 13 residues long. Per germline, CDR1 GTSNPN and CDR2 SVGIG (reference sequence). V was pared by 2 bases and J by 3 bases, with 7 bases between. The CDR3 protein is CAWSRQANEKLFF. The CDR3 DNA follows: TGTGCCTGGAGTCGACAGGCTAATGAAAAACTGTTTTTT.

This clonotype was recorded a few times. The rearrangement links TRBV7-9 to TRBJ2-5; TRBD2 matches at 9 bases. V gave up 10 bases and J gave up 4 bases; unmatched junction bases: 7. The CDR3 extends over 13 amino acids. Per germline, CDR1 SEHNR and CDR2 FQNEAQ (reference sequence). The CDR3 sequence is CATRERGAETQYF. The DNA of the CDR3 is TGTGCCACCAGAGAGCGGGGGGCAGAGACCCAGTACTTC. Combining the CDR3 with reference TRBV7-9 and TRBJ2-5 gives the whole variable domain DTGVSQNPRHKITKRGQNVTFRCDPISEHNRLYWYRQTLGQGPEFLTYFQNEAQLEKSRLLSDRFSAERPKGSFSTLEIQRTEQGDSAMYLCATRERGAETQYFGPGTRLLVL.

This clonotype has ten or more counts. The chain carries TRBV7-9 and TRBJ1-1; D is uncertain. The germline V and J ends were trimmed by 5 bases and 7 bases, with 5 bases remaining between them. Germline CDR1 SEHNR, CDR2 FQNEAQ (reference sequence). The CDR3 loop spans 10 amino acids. CDR3 bases: TGTGCCAGCAGCCACAGTGAAGCTTTCTTT. This codes for CASSHSEAFF.

On this clonotype itself: This may stem from a read error, because a much larger clone lies one nucleotide away. The J gene is TRBJ2-3, the V gene TRBV7-3, with TRBD2 identical over 9 bases. There are 20 residues in the CDR3. After removal of 2 bases from V and 2 bases from J, the junction contained 17 bases not matched to a gene. Per germline, CDR1 SGHTA and CDR2 FQGTGA. CDR3 region: CASSLVGVASGETTTDTQYF. The CDR3 region has the DNA TGTGCCAGCAGCTTAGTTGGCGTTGCTAGCGGGGAAACCACCACAGATACGCAGTATTTT.

The chain joins TRBV30 to TRBJ2-2, with TRBD2 matching 8 bases. With 2 bases clipped from V and 3 bases from J, the junction kept 2 bases outside the gene matches. The germline V gene encodes CDR1 GTSNPN and CDR2 SVGIG (reference sequence). This CDR3 is built from 14 residues. The CDR3: CAWSLAGYTGELFF. CDR3 nucleotides: TGTGCCTGGAGTTTAGCGGGGTACACCGGGGAGCTGTTTTTT.

This clonotype appeared a few times. The chain combines TRBV3-1 with TRBJ2-7, with no clear D. Deletions cut 4 bases from V and 7 bases from J, with 11 bases between. The CDR3 is made up of 12 amino acids. Germline CDR1 and CDR2: LGHDT and YNNKEL (reference sequence). CDR3 sequence reads: CASSRSPGEQYF. The CDR3 DNA is TGTGCCAGCAGCCGGTCGCCCGGGGAGCAGTACTTC.

This clonotype was seen a few times. In DNA, the CDR3 is TGTGCCAGCAGCAGGGGACAGGGTGTTATGGCTGAAGCTTTCTTT. Encoded protein: CASSRGQGVMAEAFF. This sequence joins TRBV5-5 and TRBJ1-1; TRBD1 agrees at 9 bases. The V gene end was trimmed by 4 bases and the J gene end by 6 bases; junction bases not matched to a gene: 10. The CDR3 loop spans 15 amino acids. Germline CDR1 reads SGHKS; CDR2 reads YYEKEE (reference sequence). Combining the CDR3 with reference TRBV5-5 and TRBJ1-1 gives the whole variable domain DAGVTQSPTHLIKTRGQQVTLRCSPISGHKSVSWYQQVLGQGPQFIFQYYEKEERGRGNFPDRFSARQFPNYSSELNVNALLLGDSALYLCASSRGQGVMAEAFFGQGTRLTVV.

The chain has TRBV7-9 and TRBJ2-1; D is possibly TRBD1 (5 bases). In germline, CDR1 is SEHNR, CDR2 FQNEAQ (reference sequence). This CDR3 comprises 15 residues. Between the trimmed V and J ends, which lost 1 base and 5 bases, there was a span of 12 bases. The DNA for the CDR3 is TGTGCCAGCAGCTTAGGTCAGGGCGCACACAATGAGCAGTTCTTC. Translated: CASSLGQGAHNEQFF.

This clonotype was found many times. The chain recombines TRBV20-1 with TRBJ2-5; 14 nucleotides line up with TRBD2. CDR1 is DFQATT, CDR2 SNEGSKA, per germline (reference sequence). Trimming took 6 bases from V and 5 from J; bases not matched to a gene: 5. The CDR3 length is 14 residues. The CDR3 DNA reads TGCAGTGCAAGGACTAGCGGGGGGTTCGAGACCCAGTACTTC. Amino acid sequence: CSARTSGGFETQYF.

This clonotype was picked up many times. The chain joins TRBV7-8 to TRBJ1-5; D may be TRBD1 (5 bases). Looked up from germline, CDR1 is SGHVS and CDR2 is FQNEAQ. CDR3 size: 15 residues. V was clipped by 2 bases and J by 6 bases, with 14 bases between them. The CDR3 DNA reads TGTGCCAGCAGCTTAAGTCCCCAGGGCCGTCAGCCCCAGCATTTT. This gives the protein CASSLSPQGRQPQHF.

Only a few counts were recorded for this clonotype. V usage is TRBV24-1 and J usage is TRBJ2-1, with 9 bases that match TRBD2. Germline V lookup: CDR1 KGHDR, CDR2 SFDVKD. This CDR3 is 15 amino acids long. The V gene end was trimmed by 4 bases and the J gene end by 7 bases; junction bases not matched to a gene: 7. The CDR3: CATSEPAGGTNEQFF. CDR3 bases: TGTGCCACCAGTGAACCTGCGGGGGGGACAAATGAGCAGTTCTTC.

This clonotype was counted at least ten times. V and J are TRBV18 and TRBJ1-1; D uncertain. The CDR3 is 12 residues long. Germline V CDR1 and CDR2: KGHSH, LQKENI. V dropped 1 base and J dropped 10 bases, with 10 bases sitting between them. In DNA, the CDR3 is TGTGCCAGCTCACCACAGGAGGGATCAGCTTTCTTT. Its protein is CASSPQEGSAFF.

This clonotype has more than one count but fewer than ten. The chain joins TRBV11-3 to TRBJ2-1; D is possibly TRBD1 (6 bases). Trimming removed 4 bases from V and 5 bases from J, with 12 bases in between. Germline CDR1 reads SGHNT; CDR2 reads YENEEA. CDR3 length: 14 residues. The CDR3 sequence: CASSSRGNHNEQFF. The CDR3 nucleotides read TGTGCCAGCAGCTCTAGGGGGAACCACAATGAGCAGTTCTTC.

At least ten counts were recorded for this clonotype. The chain has TRBV7-2 and TRBJ2-5; D gene uncertain. This CDR3 is 12 amino acids long. The V end lost 1 base, the J end lost 4 bases, and 4 bases lay between the germline ends. CDR1 is SGHTA and CDR2 is FQGNSA in the germline V gene. CDR3 coding DNA: TGTGCCAGCAGCTTAGTCTCAGAGACCCAGTACTTC. It specifies CASSLVSETQYF. The full variable domain, rest sourced from reference TRBV7-2 and TRBJ2-5, is GAGVSQSPSNKVTEKGKDVELRCDPISGHTALYWYRQSLGQGLEFLIYFQGNSAPDKSGLPSDRFSAERTGGSVSTLTIQRTQQEDSAVYLCASSLVSETQYFGPGTRLLVL.

At least ten counts were recorded for this clonotype. This chain links TRBV11-2 with TRBJ1-1; D may be TRBD1 (6 bases). In germline, CDR1 is SGHAT, CDR2 FQNNGV. Trimming stripped 5 bases from V and 0 bases from J, with 19 bases between. The CDR3 is 17 residues long. This CDR3 reads CASSQRGQGRVNTEAFF. Here the CDR3 DNA reads TGTGCCAGCAGCCAGCGGGGGCAGGGCCGCGTGAACACTGAAGCTTTCTTT.